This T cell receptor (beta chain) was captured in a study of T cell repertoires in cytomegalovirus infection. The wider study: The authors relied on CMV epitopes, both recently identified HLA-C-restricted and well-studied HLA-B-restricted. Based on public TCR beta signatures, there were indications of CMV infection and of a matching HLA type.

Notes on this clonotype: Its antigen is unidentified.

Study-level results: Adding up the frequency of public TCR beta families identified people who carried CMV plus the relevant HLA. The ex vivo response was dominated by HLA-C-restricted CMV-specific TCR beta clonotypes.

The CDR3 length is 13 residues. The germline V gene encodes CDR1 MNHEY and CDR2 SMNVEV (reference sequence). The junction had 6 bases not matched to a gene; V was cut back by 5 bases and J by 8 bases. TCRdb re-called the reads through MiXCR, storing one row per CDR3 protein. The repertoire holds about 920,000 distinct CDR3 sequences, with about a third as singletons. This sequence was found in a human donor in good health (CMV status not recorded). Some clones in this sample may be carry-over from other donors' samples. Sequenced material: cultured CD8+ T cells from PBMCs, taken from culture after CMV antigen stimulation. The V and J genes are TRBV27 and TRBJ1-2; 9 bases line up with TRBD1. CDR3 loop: CASSKGQGLGYTF. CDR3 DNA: TGTGCCAGCAGTAAGGGACAGGGCCTGGGCTACACCTTC.